Listed below are T cell receptor beta chains from one sample, sequenced in a study of cytomegalovirus exposure and HLA in healthy donors. The method was immunoSEQ multiplex PCR; TCRdb's version includes in-frame clones alone and lacks a portion of them. The sample holds about 130,000 clones, roughly two thirds seen once. What was sequenced was PBMCs. These receptors all come from a man in his thirties or forties in good health and CMV-seropositive. Each CDR3 is given with its conserved first and last residue. D genes are given only for firm matches. For some rows the clone size is stated as once, few or many, or as a class when expanded; others skip it.

D gene: .
V gene: TRBV28
clone size: .
J gene: TRBJ1-5
CDR3 protein: CASSPPTVFWRFNQPQHF
CDR3 DNA: TGTGCCAGCAGTCCGCCAACGGTTTTCTGGAGGTTCAATCAGCCCCAGCATTTT

D gene: TRBD1
V gene: TRBV6-6
clone size: few
J gene: TRBJ1-5
CDR3 protein: CASSKRQGALGQPQHF
CDR3 DNA: TGTGCCAGCAGTAAGAGACAGGGGGCGTTGGGTCAGCCCCAGCATTTT

D gene: .
V gene: TRBV2
clone size: .
J gene: TRBJ2-3
CDR3 protein: CAVSDSDTQYF
CDR3 DNA: TGTGCCGTCAGTGACTCAGATACGCAGTATTTT

D gene: .
V gene: TRBV15
clone size: .
J gene: TRBJ2-2
CDR3 protein: CATSRPREAGELFF
CDR3 DNA: TGTGCCACCAGCCGACCCAGGGAGGCCGGGGAGCTGTTTTTT

D gene: .
V gene: TRBV19
clone size: few
J gene: TRBJ2-7
CDR3 protein: CASSPASGGIYEQYF
CDR3 DNA: TGTGCCAGTAGCCCAGCAAGCGGAGGGATCTACGAGCAGTACTTC

D gene: .
V gene: TRBV10-1
clone size: .
J gene: TRBJ2-7
CDR3 protein: CASSEMGRDYEQYF
CDR3 DNA: TGCGCCAGCAGTGAAATGGGCAGGGATTACGAGCAGTACTTC

D gene: TRBD1
V gene: TRBV2
clone size: once
J gene: TRBJ1-5
CDR3 protein: CASSLEGATNQPQHF
CDR3 DNA: TGTGCCAGCAGCTTAGAGGGGGCGACTAATCAGCCCCAGCATTTT

D gene: .
V gene: TRBV10-2
clone size: .
J gene: TRBJ2-1
CDR3 protein: CASTEGASGEQFF
CDR3 DNA: TGCGCCAGCACTGAAGGGGCTAGTGGTGAGCAGTTCTTC

D gene: .
V gene: TRBV19
clone size: few
J gene: TRBJ2-7
CDR3 protein: CASSSQGLYSGEQYF
CDR3 DNA: TGTGCCAGTAGTTCGCAGGGTTTGTACTCCGGCGAGCAGTACTTC

D gene: TRBD1
V gene: TRBV9
clone size: .
J gene: TRBJ2-7
CDR3 protein: CASSPRGRNEQYF
CDR3 DNA: TGTGCCAGCAGCCCCAGGGGGCGTAACGAGCAGTACTTC

D gene: TRBD1
V gene: TRBV4-2
clone size: few
J gene: TRBJ2-1
CDR3 protein: CASSRDRGRDEQFF
CDR3 DNA: TGTGCCAGCAGTCGGGACAGGGGGCGGGATGAGCAGTTCTTC

D gene: TRBD2
V gene: TRBV5-1
clone size: few
J gene: TRBJ2-1
CDR3 protein: CASSKGAGGNSYNEQFF
CDR3 DNA: TGCGCCAGCAGCAAGGGAGCGGGAGGGAACTCCTACAATGAGCAGTTCTTC

D gene: .
V gene: TRBV2
clone size: .
J gene: TRBJ2-1
CDR3 protein: CASKTEGDSNEQFF
CDR3 DNA: TGTGCCAGCAAAACGGAGGGCGACTCCAATGAGCAGTTCTTC

D gene: TRBD2
V gene: TRBV5-1
clone size: .
J gene: TRBJ2-5
CDR3 protein: CASSFVSGTSGEYF
CDR3 DNA: TGCGCCAGCAGCTTTGTGAGCGGGACTAGCGGGGAGTACTTC

D gene: TRBD1
V gene: TRBV7-2
clone size: .
J gene: TRBJ1-1
CDR3 protein: CASSPMTGLNTEAFF
CDR3 DNA: TGTGCCAGCAGCCCAATGACAGGGTTGAACACTGAAGCTTTCTTT

D gene: TRBD2
V gene: TRBV9
clone size: once
J gene: TRBJ2-5
CDR3 protein: CASSVASGKETQYF
CDR3 DNA: TGTGCCAGCAGCGTGGCTAGCGGGAAAGAGACCCAGTACTTC

D gene: .
V gene: TRBV5-6
clone size: .
J gene: TRBJ1-2
CDR3 protein: CASSLIGVPYGYTF
CDR3 DNA: TGTGCCAGCAGCTTGATCGGAGTCCCCTATGGCTACACCTTC

D gene: TRBD2
V gene: TRBV2
clone size: once
J gene: TRBJ2-4
CDR3 protein: CASRLPLAAWVF
CDR3 DNA: TGTGCCAGCAGATTACCCCTAGCGGCCTGGGTCTTC

D gene: .
V gene: TRBV28
clone size: few
J gene: TRBJ2-5
CDR3 protein: CASSPYQETQYF
CDR3 DNA: TGTGCCAGCAGTCCGTACCAAGAGACCCAGTACTTC

D gene: TRBD1
V gene: TRBV5-6
clone size: .
J gene: TRBJ2-7
CDR3 protein: CASSLPLGTERYEQYF
CDR3 DNA: TGTGCCAGCAGCTTACCATTGGGGACAGAGAGATACGAGCAGTACTTC

D gene: TRBD1
V gene: TRBV5-6
clone size: few
J gene: TRBJ1-5
CDR3 protein: CASSYWDRGDQPQHF
CDR3 DNA: TGTGCCAGCAGCTACTGGGACAGGGGGGATCAGCCCCAGCATTTT

D gene: TRBD2
V gene: TRBV10-3
clone size: .
J gene: TRBJ2-7
CDR3 protein: CAIRLAGSQYEQYF
CDR3 DNA: TGTGCCATCAGACTAGCGGGCAGTCAATACGAGCAGTACTTC